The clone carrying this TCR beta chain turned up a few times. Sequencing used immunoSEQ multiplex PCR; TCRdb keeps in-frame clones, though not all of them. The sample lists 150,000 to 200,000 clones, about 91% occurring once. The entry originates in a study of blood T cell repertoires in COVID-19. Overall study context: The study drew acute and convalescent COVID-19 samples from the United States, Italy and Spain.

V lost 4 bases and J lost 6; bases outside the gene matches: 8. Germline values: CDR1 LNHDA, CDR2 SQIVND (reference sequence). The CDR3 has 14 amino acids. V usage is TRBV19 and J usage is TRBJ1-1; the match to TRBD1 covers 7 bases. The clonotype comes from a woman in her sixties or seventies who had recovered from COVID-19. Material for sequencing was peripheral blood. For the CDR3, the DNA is TGTGCCAGTAGTACTTCCCGGGACAGCTCTGAAGCTTTCTTT. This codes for CASSTSRDSSEAFF.